The 23 T cell receptor beta chains presented below share a single source sample, sequenced in a study of cytomegalovirus exposure and HLA in healthy donors. This PCR relied on a set of 60 Vbeta primers and 13 Jbeta primers. Here immunoSEQ multiplex PCR was the method, and the copy in TCRdb shows in-frame clones only, minus some. The sample holds 150,000 to 200,000 clones; approximately 80% are singletons and the top ten take about 0.77%. Sequenced material: PBMCs. The source of these receptors is a woman aged 18-30 years in good health and CMV-seronegative.

Concerning this clone: Other DNA sequences in the sample encode the same CDR3. V is TRBV27 and J is TRBJ2-7; D may be TRBD1 (6 bases). CDR3 length: 12 residues. The germline V gene encodes CDR1 MNHEY and CDR2 SMNVEV (reference sequence). V was trimmed by 4 bases and J by 4 bases, leaving 8 bases between them. The CDR3 spells CASSSGVYEQYF. The DNA for the CDR3 is TGTGCCAGCAGTTCAGGGGTTTACGAGCAGTACTTC.

The rearrangement uses TRBV6-1 and TRBJ2-7; 8 nucleotides align to TRBD1. Germline V lookup: CDR1 MNHNS, CDR2 SASEGT. J gave up 6 bases and V 6 bases, and 7 bases lay outside the gene matches. The CDR3 runs to 13 residues. DNA of the CDR3: TGTGCCAGCAGGGACAGGGCGGTTGGCGAGCAGTACTTC. It translates to CASRDRAVGEQYF.

The chain employs TRBV6-5 and TRBJ1-2; TRBD1 is a possible D gene (6 bases). CDR1 is MNHEY and CDR2 is SVGAGI in the germline V gene. The CDR3 contains 16 residues. The V and J ends lost 0 bases and 0 bases respectively, with 11 bases between them. The CDR3 DNA is TGTGCCAGCAGTTACTCGACAGGAGAAACTAACTATGGCTACACCTTC. It encodes CASSYSTGETNYGYTF.

This clone appeared a single time. This chain connects TRBV27 to TRBJ2-1; no reliable D call. CDR1 is MNHEY and CDR2 is SMNVEV in the germline V gene (reference sequence). The CDR3 is made up of 14 amino acids. With 3 bases removed from V and 13 bases from J, the gap between germline ends came to 19 bases. CDR3 protein: CASSFSGKPRSQFF. DNA for the CDR3: TGTGCCAGCAGTTTTAGTGGTAAGCCCCGCTCCCAGTTCTTC.

This sequence joins TRBV12-5 and TRBJ2-3, with TRBD2 identical over 8 bases. Germline loops: CDR1 LGHNT, CDR2 FRNRAP. The CDR3 extends over 20 amino acids. The ends lost 0 bases at V and 7 bases at J; junction bases unmatched: 21. CDR3 sequence (DNA): TGTGCTAGTGGTTTGGTAAATCATCGGGAGGGTAGGGGGGTGGGAAATACGCAGTATTTT. It is translated as CASGLVNHREGRGVGNTQYF.

This chain connects TRBV29-1 to TRBJ2-7; 10 nucleotides match TRBD1. The CDR3 is 13 amino acids. Germline V gene sequence: CDR1 SQVTM, CDR2 ANQGSEA. V gave up 6 bases and J gave up 7 bases; unmatched junction bases: 9. This chain's CDR3 is CSVDRDRGGEQYF. DNA of the CDR3: TGCAGCGTCGACCGGGACAGGGGAGGGGAGCAGTACTTC.

The chain uses TRBV6-5 and TRBJ1-4, with 8 bases that match TRBD1. The J segment lost 7 bases and the V segment lost 7 bases, leaving 11 bases of the junction unmatched. Germline V gene sequence: CDR1 MNHEY, CDR2 SVGAGI. This CDR3 spans 15 amino acids. CDR3: CASNNLPDRAEKLFF. The CDR3 bases are TGTGCCAGCAATAACCTCCCGGACAGGGCTGAAAAACTGTTTTTT.

This clone was seen more than once but under ten times. The chain is built from TRBV7-2 and TRBJ2-7; 10 bases match TRBD2. This CDR3 comprises 15 residues. With 2 bases clipped from V and 7 bases from J, the junction kept 8 bases outside the gene matches. Germline CDR1 SGHTA, CDR2 FQGNSA. The CDR3 DNA is TGTGCCAGCAGCTTAAACCTAGCGGGAGTGGGTGAGCAGTACTTC. Its protein product is CASSLNLAGVGEQYF. Filled out from reference TRBV7-2 and TRBJ2-7, the complete variable domain reads GAGVSQSPSNKVTEKGKDVELRCDPISGHTALYWYRQSLGQGLEFLIYFQGNSAPDKSGLPSDRFSAERTGGSVSTLTIQRTQQEDSAVYLCASSLNLAGVGEQYFGPGTRLTVT.

Concerning this clone itself: This CDR3 is also generated by other DNA sequences in the sample. The rearrangement uses TRBV18 and TRBJ1-3, with TRBD1 identical over 7 bases. J was trimmed by 0 bases and V by 6 bases; bases with no gene match: 8. Germline values: CDR1 KGHSH, CDR2 LQKENI. The length of the CDR3 is 16 residues. Here the CDR3 reads CASSPTGDSSGNTIYF. The CDR3, as DNA: TGTGCCAGCTCTCCGACGGGGGACAGCTCTGGAAACACCATATATTTT.

The rearrangement joins TRBV7-9 to TRBJ2-5; a weak D match, TRBD1 (7 bases). Germline CDR1 reads SEHNR; CDR2 reads FQNEAQ (reference sequence). CDR3 length: 13 amino acids. Trimming cost V 7 bases and J 5 bases, with 14 bases left between them. The CDR3 protein is CASTEGQKETQYF. CDR3 coding DNA: TGTGCCAGCACGGAGGGACAGAAGGAGACCCAGTACTTC.

This clone was counted only a few times. The V and J genes are TRBV28 and TRBJ2-5; 11 nucleotides align to TRBD2. The ends lost 3 bases at V and 2 bases at J; junction bases unmatched: 8. Germline loops: CDR1 MDHEN, CDR2 SYDVKM. The CDR3 loop spans 17 amino acids. The DNA for the CDR3 is TGTGCCAGCAGTTTGGTAGCGGGAGGGCCCGTACAAGAGACCCAGTACTTC. This translates into CASSLVAGGPVQETQYF.

J is TRBJ1-1 and V is TRBV28, with no clear D. Trimming removed 11 bases from V and 0 bases from J, with 10 bases in between. CDR1 and CDR2 from the germline V gene are MDHEN and SYDVKM. The length of the CDR3 is 12 residues. The CDR3 is CASREMNTEAFF. CDR3 nucleotide sequence: TGTGCCTCACGGGAGATGAACACTGAAGCTTTCTTT.

The chain carries TRBV7-8 and TRBJ1-6; TRBD1 matches 7 bases. This CDR3 spans 15 amino acids. Losses at the gene ends were 3 bases for V and 7 bases for J; bases not matched to a gene: 6. From germline, CDR1 is SGHVS and CDR2 FQNEAQ. The CDR3 coding sequence is TGTGCCAGCAGCTTGGCCGGGACAGAAAATTCACCCCTCCACTTT. Protein product: CASSLAGTENSPLHF.

The V gene is TRBV28, the J gene TRBJ2-1; 8 bases map to TRBD1. Germline-derived CDR1 and CDR2 are MDHEN and SYDVKM. The CDR3 runs to 18 residues. Losses at the gene ends were 5 bases for V and 2 bases for J; bases not matched to a gene: 14. CDR3 coding DNA: TGTGCCAGCAGTATCCCAAGACAGGGGACGGGAACCTACAATGAGCAGTTCTTC. Its protein is CASSIPRQGTGTYNEQFF.

This clone was seen more than once but under ten times. V and J are TRBV6-5 and TRBJ1-5; D call uncertain. This CDR3 contains 13 residues. Trimming stripped 6 bases from V and 6 bases from J, with 12 bases between. From germline, CDR1 is MNHEY and CDR2 SVGAGI. CDR3 coding DNA: TGTGCCAGCAGCCCCCCTCCAGGTCAGCCCCAGCATTTT. As protein: CASSPPPGQPQHF.

J is TRBJ2-7 and V is TRBV29-1; TRBD2 matches at 7 bases. Germline CDR1 is SQVTM and CDR2 is ANQGSEA. V lost 0 bases and J lost 7; bases outside the gene matches: 3. The length of the CDR3 is 12 residues. CDR3 DNA: TGCAGCGTTGAAGAGGGGCGGGGGGAGCAGTACTTC. The encoded protein is CSVEEGRGEQYF.

The chain joins TRBV11-3 to TRBJ2-7; 9 bases agree with TRBD2. This CDR3 has 16 amino acids. Germline CDR1 is SGHNT and CDR2 is YENEEA. V lost 5 bases, J lost 2 bases, and 10 bases stayed unmatched. CDR3 loop: CASSPPTSGQTYEQYF. The CDR3, as DNA: TGTGCCAGCAGCCCTCCAACTAGCGGGCAGACCTACGAGCAGTACTTC. Drawing the rest from reference TRBV11-3 and TRBJ2-7, the complete variable domain is EAGVVQSPRYKIIEKKQPVAFWCNPISGHNTLYWYLQNLGQGPELLIRYENEEAVDDSQLPKDRFSAERLKGVDSTLKIQPAELGDSAVYLCASSPPTSGQTYEQYFGPGTRLTVT.

The chain carries TRBV19 and TRBJ2-4; TRBD2 matches at 8 bases. This CDR3 region has 14 residues. With 5 bases clipped from V and 0 bases from J, the junction kept 0 bases outside the gene matches. The germline CDR1 and CDR2 sequences are LNHDA and SQIVND (reference sequence). CDR3 coding DNA: TGTGCCAGTAGTGCGGGGGGAGCCAAAAACATTCAGTACTTC. This codes for CASSAGGAKNIQYF.

For the CDR3, the DNA is TGTGCCAGCAGTCGACAGGGGAGTAGGGACGAGCAGTACTTC. It yields the protein CASSRQGSRDEQYF. The chain links TRBV6-1 to TRBJ2-7, with TRBD1 matching over 8 bases. The CDR3 has 14 residues. The V gene end was trimmed by 5 bases and the J gene end by 5 bases; junction bases not matched to a gene: 8. The germline CDR1 and CDR2 sequences are MNHNS and SASEGT.

This rearrangement joins TRBV10-2 to TRBJ1-4; no definite D call. Germline values: CDR1 WSHSY, CDR2 SAAADI. V was pared by 4 bases and J by 0 bases, with 6 bases between. The CDR3 totals 14 residues. CDR3 sequence (DNA): TGCGCCAGCAGTGTCGTCGCAACTAATGAAAAACTGTTTTTT. Protein product: CASSVVATNEKLFF.

V and J are TRBV28 and TRBJ2-3, with TRBD2 matching 12 bases. The CDR3 contains 16 residues. Per the germline V gene, CDR1 is MDHEN and CDR2 is SYDVKM. The V gene end was trimmed by 5 bases and the J gene end by 6 bases; junction bases not matched to a gene: 9. The CDR3 DNA follows: TGTGCCAGCAGTCCCCCGGGACTAGCGGGCGACGATACGCAGTATTTT. Translating it yields CASSPPGLAGDDTQYF.

The V call is TRBV6-1, the J call TRBJ2-1, with 9 bases aligning to TRBD2. The germline V gene has CDR1 MNHNS and CDR2 SASEGT. The length of the CDR3 is 15 residues. J lost 3 bases, V lost 5 bases, and 5 bases had no gene match. CDR3 sequence (DNA): TGTGCCAGCAGTCCAGTAGCGGGGGACTACAATGAGCAGTTCTTC. It specifies CASSPVAGDYNEQFF.

This clone was detected a few times. The chain uses TRBV7-2 and TRBJ2-5, with 9 bases matching TRBD1. CDR1 and CDR2 from the germline V gene are SGHTA and FQGNSA. The junction had 8 bases not matched to a gene; V was cut back by 4 bases and J by 5 bases. The CDR3 sequence is 15 residues long. The CDR3 coding sequence is TGTGCCAGCAGCTCTGGAACAGGGGGCCGGGAGACCCAGTACTTC. Translation: CASSSGTGGRETQYF.